These T cell receptor beta chains were read from a single sample in a study of ipilimumab plus nivolumab after autologous stem cell transplantation. TCRdb's table, derived via immunoSEQ multiplex PCR, lists solely in-frame clones and lacks some. The repertoire has 22,000 or so clones, approximately 73% of them found once; the top ten carry around 23%. Source: PBMCs, taken in a trial of ipilimumab plus nivolumab as post-transplant consolidation. These receptors all come from a male donor with diffuse large B-cell lymphoma. The CDR3 runs from the conserved cysteine through the conserved F or W. A D gene is named only where the DNA matches it firmly. Part of the rows lack a size; the others show once, few, many or a class for expanded clones.

clone_size: .
v_call: TRBV29-1
j_call: TRBJ2-1
d_call: .
cdr3_aa: CSVVGEAEQFF
cdr3_nt: TGCAGCGTTGTAGGGGAGGCTGAGCAGTTCTTC

clone_size: .
v_call: TRBV27
j_call: TRBJ2-5
d_call: .
cdr3_aa: CASSGRNEETQYF
cdr3_nt: TGTGCCAGCAGCGGGAGAAACGAAGAGACCCAGTACTTC

clone_size: few
v_call: TRBV4-2
j_call: TRBJ2-3
d_call: TRBD1
cdr3_aa: CASSHRQGGTDTQYF
cdr3_nt: TGTGCCAGCAGCCACCGACAGGGGGGCACAGATACGCAGTATTTT

clone_size: .
v_call: TRBV7-3
j_call: TRBJ2-7
d_call: .
cdr3_aa: CASTMLREQYF
cdr3_nt: TGTGCCAGCACTATGCTCAGGGAGCAGTACTTC

clone_size: .
v_call: TRBV14
j_call: TRBJ1-4
d_call: .
cdr3_aa: CASSLARGANEKLFF
cdr3_nt: TGTGCCAGCAGCCTTGCCCGGGGGGCGAATGAAAAACTGTTTTTT

clone_size: once
v_call: TRBV6-1
j_call: TRBJ1-1
d_call: .
cdr3_aa: CAISAPGGDTEAFF
cdr3_nt: TGTGCCATCAGTGCCCCCGGGGGAGATACTGAAGCTTTCTTT

clone_size: .
v_call: TRBV7-2
j_call: TRBJ2-5
d_call: TRBD2
cdr3_aa: CASSSRLAGVGEQYF
cdr3_nt: TGTGCCAGCAGCTCTCGACTAGCGGGGGTGGGGGAGCAGTACTTC

clone_size: few
v_call: TRBV30
j_call: TRBJ1-6
d_call: .
cdr3_aa: CAWTQLGRPLHF
cdr3_nt: TGTGCCTGGACCCAACTCGGGCGGCCCCTCCACTTT

clone_size: .
v_call: TRBV11-3
j_call: TRBJ2-5
d_call: TRBD1
cdr3_aa: CASSPQDRGQETQYF
cdr3_nt: TGTGCCAGCAGCCCCCAGGACAGGGGCCAAGAGACCCAGTACTTC

clone_size: .
v_call: TRBV29-1
j_call: TRBJ2-5
d_call: TRBD1
cdr3_aa: CSVEGQILEETQYF
cdr3_nt: TGCAGCGTTGAGGGACAGATATTAGAGGAGACCCAGTACTTC

clone_size: .
v_call: TRBV7-3
j_call: TRBJ2-5
d_call: .
cdr3_aa: CASSRATGETQYF
cdr3_nt: TGTGCCAGCAGCAGGGCGACGGGCGAGACCCAGTACTTC